The entry that follows covers one T cell receptor (beta chain) sequence. Its recognized antigen is unknown. Per-base quality was not reported, and no clone a single base away is much larger than it. The sample is drawn from a study of Ad26.COV2.S vaccination and SARS-CoV-2 variants (dated by TCRdb to 2020 to 2023). General notes on the study: Donors in the vaccine arm were drawn from COV1001, a phase I-IIa trial of Ad26.COV2.S in healthy adults that was multicentre, randomized, double-blind and placebo-controlled. Ad26.COV2.S was administered intramuscularly at 5 x 10^10 or 1 x 10^11 viral particles, either as a single shot or as two shots given 56 days apart. TCRbeta repertoire sequencing served as the tool for gauging how specific and how broad the SARS-CoV-2-reactive T cell receptors were following Ad26.COV2.S vaccination. The TCR-sequenced set comprised around 30 samples: around 20 Ad26.COV2.S vaccine recipients, 5 placebo recipients and 8 SARS-CoV-2 convalescent individuals. Participants in the trial were split at random into five groups of five each, receiving low-dose or high-dose Ad26.COV2.S once or twice, or else placebo on both occasions. Investigators did not know the trial group allocation while performing experiments and assessing outcomes.

The treatment or condition label, as the study defines it: roughly 19 received Ad26.COV2.S at low or high dose, single or two shots; several received placebo; per-sample allocation not given. Repertoires of vaccine and placebo recipients were sequenced from samples taken on day 63 after the first injection. Between 29 July and 7 August 2020, Cohort 1b enrolled some 25 adults aged 18-55 years at one site in Boston, USA. As a vaccine, Ad26.COV2.S was a replication-incompetent adenovirus type 26 vector that expressed a prefusion-stabilized SARS-CoV-2 spike protein derived from the original Wuhan strain. Results and caveats for the whole study, not just this receptor: The study lacked the statistical power to compare responses across vaccine doses or regimens. Ad26.COV2.S recipients had higher spike-specific TCR breadth than placebo recipients (P = 0.0014). It was noted by the authors that total T cell responses may have been underestimated by the TCR breadth and depth analyses. Comparable non-spike TCR breadth was observed between vaccine and placebo recipients, consistent with only spike being contained in the vaccine. After vaccination, substantial breadth of spike-specific CD8+ and CD4+ T cell responses was reported.

The immunoSEQ Assay was used to sequence TCRbeta CDR3 regions. After extraction, genomic DNA underwent amplification by bias-controlled multiplex PCR, followed by high-throughput sequencing. The paper's data handling went like this. To quantify the absolute abundance of each unique TCRbeta CDR3 region, sequences were collapsed and filtered. T cell fraction was estimated by normalization of TCRbeta template counts to usable DNA, with usable DNA being measured through amplification of reference genes present in all nucleated cells. Repertoire TCRs were annotated as SARS-CoV-2-specific by exact matching of V gene, CDR3 amino acid sequence and J gene to a known reactive TCR set. The reference SARS-CoV-2 TCR set was derived from MIRA and filtered for enrichment in COVID-19-positive ImmuneCODE repertoires, a step that removed public or cross-reactive TCRs. Using the MIRA antigens, annotated TCRs were further analysed by specific ORF or by position within an ORF. Depth was the summed frequency of annotated unique rearrangements, while breadth was defined as annotated unique rearrangements over total unique productive rearrangements. Two-sided Wilcoxon rank-sum tests were applied when comparing TCR breadth between groups. TCRdb's version of the immuneACCESS table is confined to in-frame rearrangements and falls short of the full clone set. An unresolved V gene accounts for under half of the shortfall where checked; the remainder is of unknown origin. The V and J calls and clone size were taken over from that table, and D and trimming were inferred from the DNA. The sample yields about 350,000 clones; around 89% were counted once. The ten largest account for around 5.3% of the sample.

The sample was peripheral blood, taken in a trial of Ad26.COV2.S vaccine versus placebo. The sequence came from a person aged 18-60 years who received the Ad26.COV2.S COVID-19 vaccine or a placebo.

CDR3 region: CASSLYWAGGNEQFF. The sequenced DNA is TGTGCCAGCAGCTTATATTGGGCGGGAGGGAATGAGCAGTTCTTC. The chain is encoded by TRBV7-8 joined to TRBJ2-1, with 9 central nucleotides matching TRBD2. Ends trimmed: V by 2 bases, J by 7 bases; bases unmatched to a gene: 6. The cysteine opens and the phenylalanine closes a CDR3 of 15 amino acids. This entry keeps only the CDR3 DNA: 45 bases, framed from base 1. For CDR1 and CDR2, the germline V gene lists SGHVS and FQNEAQ.